The clone carrying this T cell receptor beta chain was detected only a few times. A junction end diverges from the germline sequence, so it may reflect a read error. In germline, CDR1 is SGHDN, CDR2 FVKESK. The CDR3 is 14 amino acids. This entry comes from a study of immune heterogeneity within non-small cell lung tumors. Study-wide context: Histology included a few squamous cell carcinomas, nine to ten non-squamous carcinomas and 1 unspecified tumor.

Bulk tumor genomic DNA was the template, and each sample received about 600 ng. Several biopsies were collected from each primary tumor during surgery. They were spaced as far apart as possible within the tumor mass. The cohort was untreated, with newly diagnosed non-small cell lung cancer undergoing curative surgery. Donors comprised surgical patients with newly diagnosed non-small cell lung cancer, operated on with curative intent. For the TCR beta CDR3, multiplex PCR with 32 V and 13 J primers performed the amplification. TCRdb used MiXCR to reprocess the multiplex PCR reads, holding one entry per CDR3 protein. The repertoire has some 22,000 distinct CDR3 sequences, under 35% of them found once; the top ten carry about 4.5%.

The chain carries TRBV14 and TRBJ2-7; TRBD1 matches 7 bases. Sample: lung tumor tissue. The source is a middle-aged man with non-small cell lung cancer. This CDR3 reads CASSHMTGYYEQDF. The DNA for the CDR3 is TGTGCCAGCAGCCATATGACAGGGTACTACGAGCAGGACTTC. The whole variable domain, filled in from reference TRBV14 and TRBJ2-7, reads EAGVTQFPSHSVIEKGQTVTLRCDPISGHDNLYWYRRVMGKEIKFLLHFVKESKQDESGMPNNRFLAERTGGTYSTLKVQPAELEDSGVYFCASSHMTGYYEQDFGPGTRLTVT.